This TCR beta chain was documented in a study of blood T cell repertoires in COVID-19. Study-wide background: Whether acute or convalescent, the COVID-19 samples came from the United States, Italy and Spain.

Ages ranged from roughly 18 to 100 years, with residence in under 25 US areas. Participants had their cohort set by participant-reported clinical history. Germline CDR1 is SGHNT and CDR2 is YYREEE (reference sequence). Trimming shortened V by 7 bases and J by 1 base, and 12 bases separated the two germline ends. This CDR3 has 13 amino acids. Profiling relied on immunoSEQ multiplex PCR, and the TCRdb table lists in-frame clones only, not all of them. The table has around 450,000 clones, 70% to 90% seen once. The source is a woman younger than 30 with acute COVID-19. V is TRBV5-4 and J is TRBJ2-7, with D possibly TRBD2 on 6 matching bases. The sequenced sample consisted of PBMCs or T cells enriched from blood (not recorded which). The CDR3 nucleotides read TGTGCCAGCGGAACGGGAGAATCCTACGAGCAGTACTTC. Encoded protein: CASGTGESYEQYF.